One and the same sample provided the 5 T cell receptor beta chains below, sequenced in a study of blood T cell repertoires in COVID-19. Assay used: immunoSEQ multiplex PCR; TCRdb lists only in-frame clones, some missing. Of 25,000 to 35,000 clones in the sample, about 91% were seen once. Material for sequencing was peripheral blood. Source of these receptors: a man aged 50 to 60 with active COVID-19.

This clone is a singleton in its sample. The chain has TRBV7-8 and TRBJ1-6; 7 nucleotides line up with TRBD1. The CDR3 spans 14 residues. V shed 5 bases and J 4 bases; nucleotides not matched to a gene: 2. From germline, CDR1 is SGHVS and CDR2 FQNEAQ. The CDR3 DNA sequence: TGTGCCAGCAGCCCGGGACAGTATAATTCACCCCTCCACTTT. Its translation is CASSPGQYNSPLHF.

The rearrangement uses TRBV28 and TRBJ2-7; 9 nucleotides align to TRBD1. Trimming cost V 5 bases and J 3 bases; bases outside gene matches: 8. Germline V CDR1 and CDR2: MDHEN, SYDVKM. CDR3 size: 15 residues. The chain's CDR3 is CASSGDRGIFYEQYF. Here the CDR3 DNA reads TGTGCCAGCAGTGGCGACAGGGGGATTTTCTACGAGCAGTACTTC.

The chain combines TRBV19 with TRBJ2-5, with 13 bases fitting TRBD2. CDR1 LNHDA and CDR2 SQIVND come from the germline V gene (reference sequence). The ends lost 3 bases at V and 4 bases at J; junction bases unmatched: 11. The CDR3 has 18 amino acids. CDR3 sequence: CASSIGLAGVSGGETQYF. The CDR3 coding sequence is TGTGCCAGTAGTATCGGACTAGCGGGAGTTAGTGGTGGAGAGACCCAGTACTTC.

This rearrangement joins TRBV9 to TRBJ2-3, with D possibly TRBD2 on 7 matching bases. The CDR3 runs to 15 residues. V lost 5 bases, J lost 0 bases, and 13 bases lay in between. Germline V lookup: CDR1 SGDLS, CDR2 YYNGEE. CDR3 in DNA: TGTGCCAGCAGTAAAGGGGGGGCTAGCACAGATACGCAGTATTTT. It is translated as CASSKGGASTDTQYF.

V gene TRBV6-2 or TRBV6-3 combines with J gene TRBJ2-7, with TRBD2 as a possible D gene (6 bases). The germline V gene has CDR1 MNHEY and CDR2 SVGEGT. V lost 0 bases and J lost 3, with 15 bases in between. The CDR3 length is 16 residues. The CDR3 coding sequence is TGTGCCAGCAGTTACTCGATTTGGTTCGGGGGCTACGAGCAGTACTTC. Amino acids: CASSYSIWFGGYEQYF.